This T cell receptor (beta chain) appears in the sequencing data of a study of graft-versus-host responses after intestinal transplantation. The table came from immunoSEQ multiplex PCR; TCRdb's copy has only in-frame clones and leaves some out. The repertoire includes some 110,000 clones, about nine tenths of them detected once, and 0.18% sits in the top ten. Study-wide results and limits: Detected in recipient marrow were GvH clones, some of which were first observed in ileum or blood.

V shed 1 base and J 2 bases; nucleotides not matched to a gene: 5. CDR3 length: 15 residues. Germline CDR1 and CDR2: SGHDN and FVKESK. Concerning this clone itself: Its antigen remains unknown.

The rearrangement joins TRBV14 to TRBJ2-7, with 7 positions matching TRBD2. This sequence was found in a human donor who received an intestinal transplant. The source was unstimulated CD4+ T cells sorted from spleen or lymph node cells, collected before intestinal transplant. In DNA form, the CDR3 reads TGTGCCAGCAGCCAAGGTCCAGCGGGGACCTACGAGCAGTACTTC. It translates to CASSQGPAGTYEQYF.